Each of the 15 T cell receptor beta chains below was sequenced from the same sample in a study of glioma-infiltrating T cells. The iRepertoire nested amplicon-rescue multiplex PCR amplified TCR alpha and beta CDR3s from RNA. TCRdb recomputed calls from the multiplex PCR reads with MiXCR, one row per CDR3 protein. The sample includes approximately 120,000 distinct CDR3 sequences, roughly 25% seen only once; the top ten take roughly 15%. Sequencing was done on a sample of glioma tissue, nonneoplastic brain tissue, or PBMCs (not recorded which). Every receptor here comes from a human donor with low-grade glioma or glioblastoma, undergoing nonglioma brain surgery, or in good health (not recorded which).

As concerns this clonotype: One end of the junction does not line up with germline, which may come from a read error. The chain employs TRBV7-2 and TRBJ2-6; D may match TRBD1 or TRBD2 (5 bases each). CDR1 and CDR2 from the germline V gene are SGHTA and FQGNSA. The CDR3 has 19 residues. CDR3 region: CASSFAGTAAFSGANVMTF. The CDR3 DNA sequence: TGTGCCAGCAGCTTTGCCGGGACCGCGGCCTTCTCTGGGGCCAACGTCATGACTTTC.

This clonotype was counted ten times or more. The V gene is TRBV4-2, the J gene TRBJ2-3, with D perhaps matching TRBD2 (6 bases). This CDR3 comprises 17 residues. The V gene's germline CDR1 is LGHNA and CDR2 YNFKEQ. V was shortened by 0 bases and J by 1 base, with 14 bases between the two germline ends. Here the CDR3 DNA reads TGTGCCAGCAGCCAAGAAAGGAGGGAGGCCCGCACAGATACGCAGTATTTT. This encodes CASSQERREARTDTQYF.

This clonotype showed up many times. This chain joins TRBV10-3 and TRBJ1-1; possible D gene TRBD1, 5 bases. V was trimmed by 0 bases and J by 7 bases, leaving 6 bases between them. Germline V gene lookup returns CDR1 ENHRY and CDR2 SYGVKD. This CDR3 spans 12 amino acids. CDR3: CAISESRGEAFF. Written as DNA, the CDR3 is TGTGCCATCAGTGAGTCGAGGGGTGAAGCTTTCTTT.

The table lists this clonotype with a few counts. The gene calls are TRBV12-3 or TRBV12-4 and TRBJ2-7; D is unresolved. The CDR3 runs to 13 residues. V lost 8 bases and J lost 0, with 11 bases in between. The CDR3 region has the DNA TGTGCCAGCGGGTCAGAGTACTCCTACGAGCAGTACTTC. Its translation is CASGSEYSYEQYF.

The chain has TRBV29-1 and TRBJ1-4; D is unclear. CDR1 is SQVTM, CDR2 ANQGSEA, per germline. Trimming stripped 4 bases from V and 0 bases from J, with 9 bases between. The CDR3 runs to 14 residues. The CDR3 reads CSVATVTTNEKLFF. The CDR3 bases are TGCAGCGTTGCCACAGTTACAACTAATGAAAAACTGTTTTTT.

This clonotype appeared many times. The chain has TRBV28 and TRBJ1-4; D not certain. CDR1 and CDR2 (germline): MDHEN, SYDVKM. The CDR3 has 19 amino acids. V was shortened by 8 bases and J by 0 bases, with 25 bases between the two germline ends. Written as DNA, the CDR3 is TGTGCCAGCCTTTCAAATCGCTTCTCCGCCTTTGCAACTAATGAAAAACTGTTTTTT. Translated: CASLSNRFSAFATNEKLFF.

This chain joins TRBV12-3 or TRBV12-4 and TRBJ2-1; TRBD2 agrees at 11 bases. V lost 1 base and J lost 8; bases outside the gene matches: 13. The CDR3 consists of 18 residues. Written as DNA, the CDR3 is TGTGCCAGCAGTTTAGTAGGGGGGTCTAGCGGGAGGATTTATGAGCAGTTCTTC. This translates into CASSLVGGSSGRIYEQFF.

The J gene is TRBJ2-1, the V gene TRBV30; D not resolved. The CDR3 runs 14 residues. V was pared by 5 bases and J by 0 bases, with 11 bases between. Germline V CDR1 and CDR2: GTSNPN, SVGIG (reference sequence). Here the CDR3 DNA reads TGTGCCTGGTTAGAATGGAGCTCCTACAATGAGCAGTTCTTC. Amino acid sequence: CAWLEWSSYNEQFF.

Comments on this clonotype: The junction departs from the called germline gene at one end, perhaps through a read error. Here the CDR3 reads CASSTGLAYEQHF. CDR3 sequence (DNA): TGCGCCAGCAGTACCGGACTAGCTTACGAGCAGCACTTC. The chain uses TRBV27 and TRBJ2-7, with 8 bases lining up with TRBD2. The CDR3 runs 13 residues. CDR1 and CDR2 from the germline V gene are MNHEY and SMNVEV (reference sequence).

In its sample, this clonotype was seen a few times. The chain carries TRBV29-1 and TRBJ2-1; tentative D call: TRBD2 (5 bases). CDR3 length: 14 residues. Germline V gene sequence: CDR1 SQVTM, CDR2 ANQGSEA. Deletions cut 6 bases from V and 2 bases from J, with 14 bases between. CDR3 sequence (DNA): TGCAGCGTCCGGACTCCATTTGCCTACAATGAGCAGTTCTTC. Its translation is CSVRTPFAYNEQFF.

In the case of this clonotype: This may be a read error: a much more frequent sequence differs by one nucleotide. V is TRBV19 and J is TRBJ1-4; the D is unclear. The germline V gene has CDR1 LNHDA and CDR2 SQIVND (reference sequence). The CDR3 runs 13 residues. CDR3 amino acids: CAGSDRQGEKLFF. The CDR3 region has the DNA TGTGCCGGTAGTGATCGACAAGGCGAAAAACTGTTTTTT.

This clonotype has at least ten counts. The CDR3 nucleotides are TGTGCCAGCAGTATACGGGACTTCTCACCCGGGAAAGAGACCCAGTACTTC. Translated: CASSIRDFSPGKETQYF. This chain uses TRBV25-1 with TRBJ2-5; perhaps TRBD2 as D (6 bases). The CDR3 totals 17 residues. With 5 bases removed from V and 3 bases from J, the gap between germline ends came to 22 bases. Germline lookup yields CDR1 MGHDK and CDR2 SYGVNS.

This clonotype has ten or more counts. The chain carries TRBV6-2 or TRBV6-3 and TRBJ1-1, with unresolved D. With 0 bases removed from V and 5 bases from J, the gap between germline ends came to 10 bases. Germline-derived CDR1 and CDR2 are MNHEY and SVGEGT. The CDR3 runs 14 residues. In nucleotides, the CDR3 is TGTGCCAGCAGTTACTCAGGGAGTTTAACTGAAGCTTTCTTT. Amino acids: CASSYSGSLTEAFF.

This clonotype was seen more than once but under ten times. It may be a read error: a sequence one base away is much more abundant. The DNA is left out, because the CDR3 cannot be placed on it with certainty; the CDR3 is given as TCRdb lists it. This chain joins TRBV20-1 and TRBJ2-7; the table's D gene call, TRBD1, was not cross checked with the DNA. CDR1 DFQATT and CDR2 SNEGSKA come from the germline V gene (reference sequence). The CDR3 is made up of 16 amino acids, end residues included. The CDR3 protein is CSGSPPWGGGSYEKYF.

As for this clonotype: This could be a read error, since a much larger clone is one nucleotide away. V usage is TRBV5-1 and J usage is TRBJ2-7; D may be TRBD1 or TRBD2 (5 bases each). Germline V gives CDR1 SGHRS, CDR2 YFSETQ. The CDR3 spans 15 residues. For the CDR3, the DNA is TGCGCCAGCCGCTTGTTTGGGGGAGTCCCCTACGAGCAGTACTTC. Protein: CASRLFGGVPYEQYF.